This TCR beta chain was obtained from a study of blood T cell repertoires in COVID-19. Whole-study context: Whether acute or convalescent, the COVID-19 samples came from the United States, Italy and Spain. PBMCs, B-cell-depleted T cells, or T cells were the source of the cDNA or gDNA that made up the material.

This CDR3 has 13 amino acids. Germline V gives CDR1 MNHEY, CDR2 SVGAGI. Unmatched junction bases numbered 3, after V lost 5 bases and J lost 4 bases. Under the authors' procedure: Researchers report that nucleated cell counts were estimated from reference gene primer amplification. Measured with immunoSEQ multiplex PCR; TCRdb has only the in-frame clones, and not every one. The DNA was the basis for D and trimming; V, J and clone size are from that table. The table shows about 250,000 clones, with approximately 83% occurring only once. The receptor's source is a man older than 75 with acute or convalescent COVID-19. The V call is TRBV6-5, the J call TRBJ2-7; 9 bases map to TRBD1. What was sequenced was peripheral blood. Here the CDR3 reads CASSNRGQYEQYF. DNA of the CDR3: TGTGCCAGCAGTAACAGGGGGCAGTACGAGCAGTACTTC.